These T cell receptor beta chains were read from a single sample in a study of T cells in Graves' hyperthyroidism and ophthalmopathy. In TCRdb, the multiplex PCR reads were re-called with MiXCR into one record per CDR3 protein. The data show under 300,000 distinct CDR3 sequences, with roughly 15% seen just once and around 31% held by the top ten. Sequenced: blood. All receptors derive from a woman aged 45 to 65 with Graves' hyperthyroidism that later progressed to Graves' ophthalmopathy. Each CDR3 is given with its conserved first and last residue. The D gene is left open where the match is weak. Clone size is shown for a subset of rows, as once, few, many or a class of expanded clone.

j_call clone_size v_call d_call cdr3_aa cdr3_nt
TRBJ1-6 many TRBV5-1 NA CASSLWGGTPQTALHF TGCGCCAGCAGCTTGTGGGGGGGGACACCGCAAACGGCCCTCCACTTT
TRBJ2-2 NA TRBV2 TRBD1 CASRAGQGAGELFF TGTGCCAGCAGGGCAGGACAGGGGGCCGGGGAGCTGTTTTTT
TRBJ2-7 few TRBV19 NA CASSIFGGSIYEQYF TGTGCCAGTAGTATATTTGGGGGGAGTATCTACGAGCAGTACTTC
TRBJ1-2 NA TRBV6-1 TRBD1 CASRSGQGVTSYGYTF TGTGCCAGCAGATCCGGACAGGGCGTAACTTCCTATGGCTACACCTTC
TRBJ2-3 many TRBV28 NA CASSLDIASTDTQYF TGTGCCAGCAGTTTGGACATCGCTAGCACAGATACGCAGTATTTT
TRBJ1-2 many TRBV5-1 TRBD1 CASSLTAGGGYTF TGCGCCAGCAGCTTGACGGCAGGGGGCGGCTACACCTTC
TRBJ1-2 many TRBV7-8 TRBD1 CASSPRRDRAGGYTF TGTGCCAGCAGCCCCCGAAGGGACAGGGCTGGCGGCTACACCTTC
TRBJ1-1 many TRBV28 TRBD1 CASSRQGVWDTEAFF TGTGCCAGCAGTCGACAGGGAGTATGGGACACTGAAGCTTTCTTT
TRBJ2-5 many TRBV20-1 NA CSARRIQVQETQYF TGCAGTGCTAGGCGTATCCAAGTCCAAGAGACCCAGTACTTC
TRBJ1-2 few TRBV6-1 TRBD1 CASRATGGDYGYTF TGTGCCAGCAGAGCGACAGGGGGCGACTATGGCTACACCTTC
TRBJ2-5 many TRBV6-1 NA CASTRRFLNPTGETQYF TGTGCCAGCACCCGTCGTTTTCTGAACCCTACTGGGGAGACCCAGTACTTC
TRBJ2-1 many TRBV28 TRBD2 CASSPAWGLAGTYNEQFF TGTGCCAGCAGCCCCGCCTGGGGACTAGCAGGAACCTACAATGAGCAGTTCTTC
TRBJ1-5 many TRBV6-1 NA CASSSGFQPQHF TGTGCCAGCTCGTCGGGTTTTCAGCCCCAGCATTTT
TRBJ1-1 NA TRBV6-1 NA CASIKQSSNTEAFF TGTGCCAGCATCAAACAGAGTTCGAACACTGAAGCTTTCTTT
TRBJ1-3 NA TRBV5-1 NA CASSLAGQLSGNTIYF TGCGCCAGCAGCTTGGCCGGACAGCTCTCTGGAAACACCATATATTTT
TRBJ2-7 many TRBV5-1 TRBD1 CASRSGTGGPPYEQYF TGCGCCAGCAGATCCGGGACAGGGGGCCCTCCCTACGAGCAGTACTTC
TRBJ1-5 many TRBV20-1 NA CSAAPGDIQPQHF TGCAGTGCTGCCCCCGGGGATATTCAGCCCCAGCATTTT
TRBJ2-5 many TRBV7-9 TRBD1 CASSLGTGGAETQYF TGTGCCAGCAGCCTGGGGACAGGGGGCGCGGAGACCCAGTACTTC